The 21 T cell receptor beta chains presented below share a single source sample, sequenced in a study of shared clonotypes between healthy human individuals. Some clones are missing from TCRdb's copy, which holds only in-frame ones; the method was immunoSEQ multiplex PCR. The table lists about 2 million clones, around 96% of them singletons. Naive CD8 isolation took CD45RO-negative cells positively selected for CCR7 and excluded terminally differentiated effector memory CD45RA+ cells. Sequences were obtained from naive CD8+ T cells sorted from blood. Receptors were obtained from a young man in good health.

This chain links TRBV6-5 with TRBJ2-5; TRBD2 might be the D (7 bases). The CDR3 sequence is 14 residues long. Trimming left V 1 base short and J 5 bases short, with 11 bases between. Germline CDR1 reads MNHEY; CDR2 reads SVGAGI. CDR3 sequence reads: CASSYLGGDETQYF. The CDR3 nucleotides read TGTGCCAGCAGTTACTTAGGGGGGGACGAGACCCAGTACTTC.

V and J are TRBV11-3 and TRBJ2-2, with TRBD1 as a possible D gene (5 bases). Per the germline V gene, CDR1 is SGHNT and CDR2 is YENEEA. CDR3 length: 16 amino acids. V shed 3 bases and J shed 2 bases, with 13 bases lying between them. Here the CDR3 reads CASSLWTSSNTGELFF. The CDR3 DNA follows: TGTGCCAGCAGCTTGTGGACATCCTCAAACACCGGGGAGCTGTTTTTT.

This chain connects TRBV6-5 to TRBJ2-2; D is undetermined. Looked up from germline, CDR1 is MNHEY and CDR2 is SVGAGI. V lost 4 bases and J lost 6, with 6 bases in between. This CDR3 spans 12 amino acids. The CDR3 DNA follows: TGTGCCAGCAGTTCTCTACCCGGGGAGCTGTTTTTT. This encodes CASSSLPGELFF.

The chain combines TRBV27 with TRBJ2-1, with D possibly TRBD2 on 6 matching bases. Trimming removed 6 bases from V and 7 bases from J, with 16 bases in between. From germline, CDR1 is MNHEY and CDR2 SMNVEV (reference sequence). The CDR3 runs to 14 residues. The CDR3 DNA reads as TGTGCCAGCAGCTCCTCCGGGAGCTTAAATGAGCAGTTCTTC. Residues: CASSSSGSLNEQFF.

The V gene is TRBV7-9, the J gene TRBJ2-7, with TRBD1 identical over 8 bases. The CDR3 spans 14 residues. Losses at the gene ends were 5 bases for V and 4 bases for J; bases not matched to a gene: 7. Germline V gene data show CDR1 as SEHNR and CDR2 as FQNEAQ (reference sequence). The CDR3 sequence is CASSPIQGAYEQYF. The CDR3 DNA is TGTGCCAGCAGCCCCATCCAGGGGGCTTACGAGCAGTACTTC.

The chain uses TRBV6-5 and TRBJ2-5; no clear D gene. The CDR3 consists of 14 residues. From germline, CDR1 is MNHEY and CDR2 SVGAGI. V gave up 0 bases and J gave up 1 base, with 6 bases separating them. Written as DNA, the CDR3 is TGTGCCAGCAGTTACTCGGTGTTCCAAGAGACCCAGTACTTC. Its translation is CASSYSVFQETQYF.

The chain joins TRBV5-6 to TRBJ2-3; D gene ambiguous. Germline lookup yields CDR1 SGHDT and CDR2 YYEEEE. This CDR3 is built from 16 residues. Trimming pared 4 bases from V and 0 bases from J, leaving 15 bases between. The CDR3 DNA follows: TGTGCCAGCAGCGTCTACGACGGCGAGAGCACAGATACGCAGTATTTT. It translates to CASSVYDGESTDTQYF.

The chain combines TRBV6-1 with TRBJ1-1; D unclear. Per germline, CDR1 MNHNS and CDR2 SASEGT. V shed 7 bases and J shed 1 base, with 16 bases lying between them. The CDR3 covers 15 residues. The CDR3 DNA reads as TGTGCCAGCACCGGGAGGGAAAGAGCGAACACTGAAGCTTTCTTT. Residues: CASTGRERANTEAFF.

In DNA, the CDR3 is TGTGCCAGCAGTAACATAAGGGAAGGGCCCTACGAGCAGTACTTC. This translates into CASSNIREGPYEQYF. V is TRBV27 and J is TRBJ2-7; D remains unclear. CDR3 size: 15 residues. Germline loops: CDR1 MNHEY, CDR2 SMNVEV (reference sequence). Between the trimmed V and J ends, which lost 5 bases and 2 bases, there was a span of 16 bases.

The CDR3 loop is CASSVGWLAGAYEQYF. CDR3 sequence (DNA): TGTGCCAGCAGCGTAGGCTGGCTAGCGGGGGCCTACGAGCAGTACTTC. V usage is TRBV9 and J usage is TRBJ2-7, with 10 positions matching TRBD2. Per the germline V gene, CDR1 is SGDLS and CDR2 is YYNGEE. J lost 2 bases, V lost 0 bases, and 5 bases had no gene match. This CDR3 contains 16 residues. The complete variable domain, with remaining parts taken from reference TRBV9 and TRBJ2-7, reads DSGVTQTPKHLITATGQRVTLRCSPRSGDLSVYWYQQSLDQGLQFLIQYYNGEERAKGNILERFSAQQFPDLHSELNLSSLELGDSALYFCASSVGWLAGAYEQYFGPGTRLTVT.

For this clone: The same CDR3 also results from other DNA sequences found in this sample. The rearrangement joins TRBV27 to TRBJ1-5; D gene unclear. Trimming shortened V by 4 bases and J by 0 bases, and 4 bases separated the two germline ends. Germline values: CDR1 MNHEY, CDR2 SMNVEV (reference sequence). The length of the CDR3 is 13 residues. CDR3 protein: CASSYGSNQPQHF. The CDR3 DNA reads as TGTGCCAGCAGTTACGGTAGCAATCAGCCCCAGCATTTT.

Remarks on this clone: Different DNA sequences within this sample yield the same CDR3. The rearrangement joins TRBV19 to TRBJ2-2, with D hard to call. V gave up 6 bases and J gave up 2 bases, with 7 bases separating them. CDR1 LNHDA and CDR2 SQIVND come from the germline V gene (reference sequence). The CDR3 loop spans 13 amino acids. In DNA, the CDR3 is TGTGCCAGTAGCCTTATAAACACCGGGGAGCTGTTTTTT. Translation gives CASSLINTGELFF.

This chain connects TRBV7-9 to TRBJ2-7; TRBD2 matches 12 bases. CDR3 length equals 15 residues. Germline V gene data show CDR1 as SEHNR and CDR2 as FQNEAQ (reference sequence). V gave up 3 bases and J gave up 4 bases; unmatched junction bases: 4. The CDR3 loop reads CASSFGLAGFYEQYF. The CDR3 coding sequence is TGTGCCAGCAGCTTCGGACTAGCGGGGTTTTACGAGCAGTACTTC.

This chain uses TRBV7-9 with TRBJ2-1; TRBD1 or TRBD2 may be the D gene (5 bases each). V was shortened by 5 bases and J by 4 bases, with 12 bases between the two germline ends. This CDR3 has 14 residues. Germline loops: CDR1 SEHNR, CDR2 FQNEAQ (reference sequence). For the CDR3, the DNA is TGTGCCAGCAGCCTCGGGACCCGGTACAATGAGCAGTTCTTC. As protein: CASSLGTRYNEQFF.

The rearrangement joins TRBV7-6 to TRBJ2-2; possible D gene TRBD1, 6 bases. Germline lookup yields CDR1 SGHVS and CDR2 FNYEAQ. V dropped 3 bases and J dropped 2 bases, with 7 bases sitting between them. The CDR3 runs to 14 residues. For the CDR3, the DNA is TGTGCCAGCAGCTTGGGACATAACACCGGGGAGCTGTTTTTT. Translated, it gives CASSLGHNTGELFF.

The genes are TRBV28 and TRBJ1-6, with D perhaps TRBD1 (6 bases). The CDR3 covers 14 residues. V lost 3 bases and J 10 bases, leaving 13 bases between the germline ends. CDR1 is MDHEN, CDR2 SYDVKM, per germline. The CDR3 loop is CASSLRGNVSPLHF. DNA of the CDR3: TGTGCCAGCAGTTTGAGGGGGAATGTATCACCCCTCCACTTT.

This sequence joins TRBV5-1 and TRBJ2-5; the D gene is possibly TRBD2 (6 bases). The CDR3 is 17 residues long. V dropped 4 bases and J dropped 2 bases, with 21 bases sitting between them. Germline assignment: CDR1 SGHRS and CDR2 YFSETQ. The CDR3 protein is CASSPGWGTAGQETQYF. In nucleotides, the CDR3 is TGCGCCAGCAGCCCGGGGTGGGGTACCGCGGGACAAGAGACCCAGTACTTC.

The chain has TRBV7-8 and TRBJ2-7; TRBD2 aligns across 10 bases. The germline V gene encodes CDR1 SGHVS and CDR2 FQNEAQ. The CDR3 spans 15 residues. The junction had 5 bases not matched to a gene; V was cut back by 5 bases and J by 1 base. This CDR3 reads CASSQGLANSYEQYF. DNA of the CDR3: TGTGCCAGCAGCCAGGGACTAGCGAATTCCTACGAGCAGTACTTC.

CDR3 loop: CASSLDAERLNYGYTF. The CDR3 DNA follows: TGTGCCAGCAGCTTAGATGCCGAGAGACTTAACTATGGCTACACCTTC. This chain joins TRBV7-6 and TRBJ1-2; D is uncertain. Germline-derived CDR1 and CDR2 are SGHVS and FNYEAQ. This CDR3 has 16 amino acids. The V gene lost 1 base and the J gene lost 1 base, with 13 bases spanning the gap.

This chain uses TRBV4-1 with TRBJ2-7; 7 nucleotides line up with TRBD2. Per germline, CDR1 MGHRA and CDR2 YSYEKL. With 2 bases clipped from V and 7 bases from J, the junction kept 14 bases outside the gene matches. The CDR3 contains 16 residues. CDR3 sequence reads: CASSQSFGTTRREQYF. CDR3 coding DNA: TGCGCCAGCAGCCAAAGCTTCGGGACTACTCGGAGGGAGCAGTACTTC.

V is TRBV6-6 and J is TRBJ2-5; 9 nucleotides line up with TRBD2. This CDR3 comprises 15 residues. Unmatched junction bases numbered 4, after V lost 0 bases and J lost 5 bases. The germline CDR1 and CDR2 sequences are MNHNY and SVGAGI (reference sequence). CDR3 bases: TGTGCCAGCAGTTACTCACTGGCGGGGGGGGAGACCCAGTACTTC. Its protein product is CASSYSLAGGETQYF.